Each of the 27 T cell receptor beta chains below was sequenced from the same sample in a study of OX40 agonist ivuxolimab in advanced cancers. Clones were read by immunoSEQ multiplex PCR, and TCRdb kept only the in-frame ones, dropping some. This table has about 18,000 clones, about three quarters appearing once. The specimen was CD4+ or CD8+ T cells sorted from blood, collected in a trial of the OX40 agonist ivuxolimab. Receptor source: an adult with an advanced solid tumor such as melanoma, head and neck, liver or kidney cancer.

The rearrangement links TRBV30 to TRBJ1-6, with D uncertain. The CDR3 totals 10 residues. Germline V gene sequence: CDR1 GTSNPN, CDR2 SVGIG (reference sequence). V lost 3 bases and J 14 bases, leaving 8 bases between the germline ends. CDR3 in amino acids: CAWSAGTLHF. CDR3 coding DNA: TGTGCCTGGAGCGCCGGGACCCTCCACTTT.

This clone was observed a handful of times. The chain uses TRBV7-9 and TRBJ2-7; 7 bases fit TRBD1. Per germline, CDR1 SEHNR and CDR2 FQNEAQ (reference sequence). V was clipped by 5 bases and J by 0 bases; unmatched bases: 7. The CDR3 contains 15 residues. Here the CDR3 DNA reads TGTGCCAGCAGCACACAGGGGCAGAGCTCCTACGAGCAGTACTTC. Amino acids: CASSTQGQSSYEQYF.

The chain carries TRBV12-5 and TRBJ2-5; the match to TRBD1 covers 7 bases. Germline V gene data show CDR1 as LGHNT and CDR2 as FRNRAP. With V trimmed by 6 bases and J by 1 base, 5 bases remained unmatched. There are 14 residues in the CDR3. CDR3 sequence reads: CASGRRDSQETQYF. The CDR3 DNA follows: TGTGCTAGTGGCCGCCGGGACAGCCAAGAGACCCAGTACTTC. Using reference TRBV12-5 and TRBJ2-5 for the parts outside the CDR3, the full variable domain is DARVTQTPRHKVTEMGQEVTMRCQPILGHNTVFWYRQTMMQGLELLAYFRNRAPLDDSGMPKDRFSAEMPDATLATLKIQPSEPRDSAVYFCASGRRDSQETQYFGPGTRLLVL.

This chain uses TRBV5-4 with TRBJ1-5, with TRBD1 as a possible D gene (5 bases). Germline assignment: CDR1 SGHNT and CDR2 YYREEE (reference sequence). The V end lost 4 bases, the J end lost 7 bases, and 12 bases lay between the germline ends. CDR3 length: 13 amino acids. CDR3 DNA: TGTGCCAGCAGCGGGGCGGGGCGGCAGCCCCAGCATTTT. It is translated as CASSGAGRQPQHF.

The rearrangement joins TRBV5-5 to TRBJ2-7; TRBD1 might be the D (5 bases). V lost 4 bases, J lost 3 bases, and 14 bases lay in between. The CDR3 is made up of 14 amino acids. Germline V CDR1 and CDR2: SGHKS, YYEKEE (reference sequence). CDR3 residues: CASSRADSLYEQYF. In nucleotides, the CDR3 is TGTGCCAGCAGCCGAGCTGACAGCCTCTACGAGCAGTACTTC.

This chain uses TRBV12-5 with TRBJ2-2; D gene uncertain. Germline V gives CDR1 LGHNT, CDR2 FRNRAP. This CDR3 has 12 residues. The V gene lost 7 bases and the J gene lost 5 bases, with 8 bases spanning the gap. The CDR3 spells CASAPETGELFF. As DNA, the CDR3 is TGTGCTAGTGCCCCGGAAACCGGGGAGCTGTTTTTT.

The chain carries TRBV27 and TRBJ1-4; D call uncertain. This CDR3 is built from 13 residues. CDR1 is MNHEY and CDR2 is SMNVEV in the germline V gene (reference sequence). Trimming took 6 bases from V and 10 from J, leaving 15 bases between them. This CDR3 reads CASSVSGVGKLFF. CDR3 nucleotide sequence: TGTGCCAGCAGCGTCAGCGGGGTAGGAAAACTGTTTTTT. Filled out from reference TRBV27 and TRBJ1-4, the complete variable domain reads EAQVTQNPRYLITVTGKKLTVTCSQNMNHEYMSWYRQDPGLGLRQIYYSMNVEVTDKGDVPEGYKVSRKEKRNFPLILESPSPNQTSLYFCASSVSGVGKLFFGSGTQLSVL.

The V gene is TRBV11-2, the J gene TRBJ1-2; TRBD1 aligns across 7 bases. Germline V lookup: CDR1 SGHAT, CDR2 FQNNGV. The CDR3 runs 15 residues. Germline trimming cut 0 bases from V and 4 bases from J; bases unmatched to any gene: 5. CDR3 nucleotide sequence: TGTGCCAGCAGCTTAGAGGCAGGGGGAGGCTATGGCTACACCTTC. This translates into CASSLEAGGGYGYTF.

A note on this clone: Germline and junction disagree at one end, which may indicate a read error. The chain employs TRBV5-3 and TRBJ1-2; D perhaps matches TRBD1 (5 bases). TRBV5-3 is reported as an ORF; its role is uncertain. The CDR3 spans 14 residues. CDR3 DNA sequence: TGTGCCAGCAGCTCCACCACAGCAGGGCGCGGCTACACCTTC. It encodes CASSSTTAGRGYTF.

The chain carries TRBV6-5 and TRBJ1-2, with a weak D call TRBD1 (5 bases). The germline V and J ends were trimmed by 10 bases and 8 bases, with 23 bases remaining between them. CDR1 MNHEY and CDR2 SVGAGI come from the germline V gene. The CDR3 is 14 amino acids. DNA of the CDR3: TGTGCCACCAAGCCTGGGACGGCTGGATTGGGCTACACCTTC. Translating it yields CATKPGTAGLGYTF.

This chain uses TRBV7-8 with TRBJ2-3; no firm D call. This CDR3 spans 15 amino acids. Germline V lookup: CDR1 SGHVS, CDR2 FQNEAQ. The V end was cut by 1 base, the J end by 4 bases, with 12 bases between. The chain's CDR3 is CASSLVRYVPDTQYF. CDR3 bases: TGTGCCAGCAGCTTAGTTCGGTATGTCCCAGATACGCAGTATTTT.

This clone was counted between two and nine times. This chain joins TRBV4-3 and TRBJ2-3; tentatively, D is TRBD2 (5 bases). The V gene lost 1 base and the J gene lost 2 bases, with 13 bases spanning the gap. CDR3 length: 16 residues. Germline assignment: CDR1 LGHNA and CDR2 YSLEER. CDR3 region: CASSQGWRGPTDTQYF. CDR3 nucleotide sequence: TGCGCCAGCAGCCAAGGGTGGAGAGGGCCCACAGATACGCAGTATTTT.

This chain joins TRBV19 and TRBJ1-1, with a tentative D call TRBD1 (5 bases). Germline loops: CDR1 LNHDA, CDR2 SQIVND (reference sequence). This CDR3 is built from 17 residues. The V end lost 0 bases, the J end lost 0 bases, and 14 bases lay between the germline ends. The CDR3 reads CASSIDHDSFMNTEAFF. The CDR3 DNA is TGTGCCAGTAGTATAGATCATGACAGTTTCATGAACACTGAAGCTTTCTTT.

This clone counts as medium-sized. The V gene is TRBV9, the J gene TRBJ2-3, with 9 bases aligning to TRBD1. The V and J ends lost 0 bases and 7 bases, in that order; junction bases with no gene match: 3. The CDR3 extends over 14 amino acids. CDR1 and CDR2 from the germline V gene are SGDLS and YYNGEE. CDR3 in amino acids: CASSVETGGNTQYF. The CDR3 DNA reads as TGTGCCAGCAGCGTAGAAACAGGGGGCAATACGCAGTATTTT.

By share, this clone ranks as large. The CDR3 protein is CSVETSTNYGYTF. CDR3 coding DNA: TGCAGCGTTGAGACCAGCACAAACTATGGCTACACCTTC. The chain is built from TRBV29-1 and TRBJ1-2, with D hard to call. V was pared by 3 bases and J by 2 bases, with 10 bases between. Looked up from germline, CDR1 is SQVTM and CDR2 is ANQGSEA. This CDR3 comprises 13 residues. Complete variable domain (other parts from reference TRBV29-1 and TRBJ1-2): SAVISQKPSRDICQRGTSLTIQCQVDSQVTMMFWYRQQPGQSLTLIATANQGSEATYESGFVIDKFPISRPNLTFSTLTVSNMSPEDSSIYLCSVETSTNYGYTFGSGTRLTVV.

This chain connects TRBV6-1 to TRBJ1-2; TRBD1 matches at 7 bases. Germline lookup yields CDR1 MNHNS and CDR2 SASEGT. The V gene end was trimmed by 10 bases and the J gene end by 8 bases; junction bases not matched to a gene: 7. The CDR3 is made up of 11 amino acids. The CDR3 here is CATRTGEGYTF. The CDR3 bases are TGTGCCACCCGGACAGGAGAAGGCTACACCTTC.

This chain uses TRBV11-2 with TRBJ1-1; no reliable D call. Germline V gives CDR1 SGHAT, CDR2 FQNNGV. The germline V and J ends were trimmed by 5 bases and 5 bases, with 12 bases remaining between them. The CDR3 is 13 amino acids. The CDR3 DNA follows: TGTGCCAGCAGCCAAGATCGAGGGACTGAAGCTTTCTTT. This sequence encodes CASSQDRGTEAFF.

The chain recombines TRBV5-1 with TRBJ2-5; maybe TRBD1 (6 bases). The CDR3 is 13 residues long. In germline, CDR1 is SGHRS, CDR2 YFSETQ. V lost 4 bases and J 4 bases, leaving 11 bases between the germline ends. CDR3 sequence: CASSPQGLETQYF. The CDR3 DNA sequence: TGCGCCAGCAGCCCGCAGGGGTTAGAGACCCAGTACTTC.

Only a few counts were recorded for this clone. The V gene is TRBV4-3, the J gene TRBJ1-5; D remains unclear. From germline, CDR1 is LGHNA and CDR2 YSLEER. V lost 4 bases, J lost 9 bases, and 16 bases lay in between. The CDR3 has 14 amino acids. CDR3: CASSRGRSAGPQHF. The CDR3 region has the DNA TGCGCCAGCAGCCGAGGCAGGTCCGCAGGGCCCCAGCATTTT.

The rearrangement joins TRBV19 to TRBJ2-3; 8 nucleotides align to TRBD2. This CDR3 is 15 amino acids long. V shed 6 bases, J shed 7 bases, and the junction held 12 bases outside the gene matches. The germline CDR1 and CDR2 sequences are LNHDA and SQIVND (reference sequence). The DNA for the CDR3 is TGTGCCAGTAGCTGGAGGAGCGGGAGTACAAATACGCAGTATTTT. As protein: CASSWRSGSTNTQYF.

The CDR3 region is CASSKWGDNQPQHF. CDR3 sequence (DNA): TGTGCCAGCAGTAAGTGGGGGGACAATCAGCCCCAGCATTTT. The V and J genes are TRBV6-1 and TRBJ1-5; TRBD1 is a possible D gene (5 bases). The length of the CDR3 is 14 residues. Germline CDR1 and CDR2: MNHNS and SASEGT. V was shortened by 5 bases and J by 3 bases, with 11 bases between the two germline ends.

The V gene is TRBV7-2, the J gene TRBJ1-1; the D gene is possibly TRBD1 (5 bases). With 4 bases removed from V and 7 bases from J, the gap between germline ends came to 7 bases. The germline V gene encodes CDR1 SGHTA and CDR2 FQGNSA. CDR3 size: 11 residues. The CDR3, as DNA: TGTGCCAGCAGCTCGGGACTTGAAGCTTTCTTT. It is translated as CASSSGLEAFF.

This clone appeared a few times. The gene calls are TRBV11-2 and TRBJ2-5; 9 nucleotides align to TRBD1. Germline trimming cut 5 bases from V and 5 bases from J; bases unmatched to any gene: 12. This CDR3 is 16 amino acids long. Looked up from germline, CDR1 is SGHAT and CDR2 is FQNNGV. The CDR3 DNA reads TGTGCCAGCAGCACAGGGACAGGGCGCAATGGGGAGACCCAGTACTTC. Amino acids: CASSTGTGRNGETQYF.

V and J are TRBV27 and TRBJ2-1; 9 bases line up with TRBD1. Germline assignment: CDR1 MNHEY and CDR2 SMNVEV (reference sequence). This CDR3 contains 15 residues. J was trimmed by 2 bases and V by 5 bases; bases with no gene match: 4. CDR3 coding DNA: TGTGCCAGCAGTCAGACAGGGGGACCCTACAATGAGCAGTTCTTC. Translated: CASSQTGGPYNEQFF.

This clone was seen once. The rearrangement joins TRBV28 to TRBJ1-3; D possibly corresponds to TRBD1 (5 bases). The CDR3 has 17 amino acids. V was shortened by 4 bases and J by 0 bases, with 16 bases between the two germline ends. Germline V lookup: CDR1 MDHEN, CDR2 SYDVKM. The CDR3: CASSSPSGRISGNTIYF. In DNA, the CDR3 is TGTGCCAGCAGTTCCCCCTCGGGACGGATCTCTGGAAACACCATATATTTT.

The rearrangement uses TRBV2 and TRBJ2-1, with 13 bases fitting TRBD2. This CDR3 contains 19 residues. Trimming took 5 bases from V and 0 from J; bases not matched to a gene: 10. Germline CDR1 is SNHLY and CDR2 is FYNNEI. Written as DNA, the CDR3 is TGTGCCAGCAGTTATACCGGGACTAGCGGGATGAGCTCCTACAATGAGCAGTTCTTC. It specifies CASSYTGTSGMSSYNEQFF.

The gene calls are TRBV27 and TRBJ2-1; D gene ambiguous. From germline, CDR1 is MNHEY and CDR2 SMNVEV (reference sequence). The CDR3 spans 13 residues. V was pared by 6 bases and J by 6 bases, with 12 bases between. CDR3 DNA: TGTGCCAGCAGCCCCGTCTCCGTCAATGAGCAGTTCTTC. It yields the protein CASSPVSVNEQFF.